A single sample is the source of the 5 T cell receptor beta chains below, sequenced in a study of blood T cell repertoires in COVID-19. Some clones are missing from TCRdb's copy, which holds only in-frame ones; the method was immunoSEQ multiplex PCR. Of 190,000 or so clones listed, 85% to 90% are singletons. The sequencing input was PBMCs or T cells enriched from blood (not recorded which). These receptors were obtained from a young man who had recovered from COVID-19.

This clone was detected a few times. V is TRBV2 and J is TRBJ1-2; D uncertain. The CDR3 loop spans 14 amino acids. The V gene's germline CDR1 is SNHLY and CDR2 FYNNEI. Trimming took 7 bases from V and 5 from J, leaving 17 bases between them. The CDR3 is CASTPGEGIYGYTF. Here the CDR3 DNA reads TGTGCCAGCACCCCGGGTGAGGGTATTTATGGCTACACCTTC.

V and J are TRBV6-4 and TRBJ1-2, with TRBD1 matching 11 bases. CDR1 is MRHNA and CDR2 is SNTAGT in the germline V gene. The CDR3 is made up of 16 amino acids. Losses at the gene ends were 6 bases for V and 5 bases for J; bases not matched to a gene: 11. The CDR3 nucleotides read TGTGCCAGCAGAGAGGACAGGGGGCAAACGTTTTATGGCTACACCTTC. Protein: CASREDRGQTFYGYTF.

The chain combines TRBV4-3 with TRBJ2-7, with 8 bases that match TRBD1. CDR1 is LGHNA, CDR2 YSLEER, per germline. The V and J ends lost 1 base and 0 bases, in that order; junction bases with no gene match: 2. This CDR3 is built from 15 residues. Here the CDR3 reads CASSQAQGASYEQYF. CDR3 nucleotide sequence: TGCGCCAGCAGCCAAGCCCAGGGGGCCTCCTACGAGCAGTACTTC.

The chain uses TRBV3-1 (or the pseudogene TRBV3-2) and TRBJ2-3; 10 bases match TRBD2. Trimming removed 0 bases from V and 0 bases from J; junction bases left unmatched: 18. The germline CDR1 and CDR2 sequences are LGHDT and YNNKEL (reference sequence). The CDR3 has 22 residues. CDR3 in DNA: TGTGCCAGCAGCCAAGAGGGACCGAGATTGGTAGCGGGGGGATTTAGCACAGATACGCAGTATTTT. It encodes CASSQEGPRLVAGGFSTDTQYF.

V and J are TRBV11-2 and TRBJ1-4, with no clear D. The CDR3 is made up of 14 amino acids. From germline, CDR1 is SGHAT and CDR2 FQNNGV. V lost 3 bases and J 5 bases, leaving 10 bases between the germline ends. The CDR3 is CASSFGLRNEKLFF. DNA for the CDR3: TGTGCCAGCAGCTTTGGTCTGAGGAATGAAAAACTGTTTTTT. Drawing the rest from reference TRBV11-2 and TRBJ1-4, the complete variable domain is EAGVAQSPRYKIIEKRQSVAFWCNPISGHATLYWYQQILGQGPKLLIQFQNNGVVDDSQLPKDRFSAERLKGVDSTLKIQPAKLEDSAVYLCASSFGLRNEKLFFGSGTQLSVL.